The rows below give T cell receptor beta chains drawn from one sample of a study of T-cell reconstitution after alpha-beta-depleted transplantation in children. TCRdb recomputed calls from the PCR reads with MiXCR, one row per CDR3 protein. The profile shows about 490,000 distinct CDR3 sequences, about 10% of them singletons. Sample: PBMCs, taken before TCRalphabeta/CD19-depleted stem cell transplant. Every receptor here comes from a child younger than 10 with inherited bone marrow failure, due to receive a stem cell transplant. Each CDR3 is given with its conserved first and last residue. A D gene is named only where the DNA matches it firmly. Size tells how often a clone was seen (once, few, many) or the class of an expanded clone, and some rows leave it out.

clone_size: many; j_call: TRBJ1-1; d_call: .; v_call: TRBV28; cdr3_nt: TGTGCCAGCAGCCGGCGAGGGGGGTGGGACACTGAAGCTTTCTTT; cdr3_aa: CASSRRGGWDTEAFF
clone_size: .; j_call: TRBJ2-1; d_call: .; v_call: TRBV5-4; cdr3_nt: TGTGCCAGCAGCCGTGACAGTTTCGACAATGAGCAGTTCTTC; cdr3_aa: CASSRDSFDNEQFF
clone_size: many; j_call: TRBJ1-4; d_call: TRBD1; v_call: TRBV20-1; cdr3_nt: TGCAGTGCTAGTAACAGGGGGAATGAAAAACTGTTTTTT; cdr3_aa: CSASNRGNEKLFF
clone_size: .; j_call: TRBJ2-1; d_call: .; v_call: TRBV12-3/TRBV12-4; cdr3_nt: TGTGCCAGCAGTCCAGGGAGGTCCCACCCCTCCAATGAGCAGTTCTTC; cdr3_aa: CASSPGRSHPSNEQFF
clone_size: .; j_call: TRBJ2-6; d_call: TRBD2; v_call: TRBV18; cdr3_nt: TGTGCCAGCTCACCTGGGGGGGTCCTCTCTGGGGCCAACGTCCTGACTTTC; cdr3_aa: CASSPGGVLSGANVLTF
clone_size: .; j_call: TRBJ2-4; d_call: .; v_call: TRBV27; cdr3_nt: TGTGCCAGCAGTTTATCAATCAAAAACATTCAGTACTTC; cdr3_aa: CASSLSIKNIQYF
clone_size: many; j_call: TRBJ1-1; d_call: TRBD1; v_call: TRBV28; cdr3_nt: TGTGCCAGCAGTACCGACAGGGGGACCCCTGAAGCTTTCTTT; cdr3_aa: CASSTDRGTPEAFF
clone_size: many; j_call: TRBJ1-4; d_call: .; v_call: TRBV24-1; cdr3_nt: TGTGCCACCAGTGATTTGTTCTCCGAGGCAGGGGCTAATGAAAAACTGTTTTTT; cdr3_aa: CATSDLFSEAGANEKLFF
clone_size: many; j_call: TRBJ1-1; d_call: .; v_call: TRBV7-9; cdr3_nt: TGTGCCAGCAGCTTAATGAACACTGAAGCTTTCTTT; cdr3_aa: CASSLMNTEAFF
clone_size: many; j_call: TRBJ2-1; d_call: TRBD2; v_call: TRBV4-3; cdr3_nt: TGCGCCAGCAGCCAAGCCTACCCCGGACTAGCCCTCTACAATGAGCAGTTCTTC; cdr3_aa: CASSQAYPGLALYNEQFF
clone_size: many; j_call: TRBJ2-2; d_call: .; v_call: TRBV12-3/TRBV12-4; cdr3_nt: TGTGCCAGCAGTTTAACGGGGGTTCCCGGGGAGCTGTTTTTT; cdr3_aa: CASSLTGVPGELFF
clone_size: .; j_call: TRBJ2-7; d_call: .; v_call: TRBV29-1; cdr3_nt: TGCAGCGTTTGGGACCTTCCCAGCCACGAGCAGTACTTC; cdr3_aa: CSVWDLPSHEQYF
clone_size: many; j_call: TRBJ2-7; d_call: TRBD2; v_call: TRBV3-1; cdr3_nt: TGTGCCAGCAGCCAAGGGCTAGCGGGCGGTTACTACGAGCAGTACTTC; cdr3_aa: CASSQGLAGGYYEQYF
clone_size: .; j_call: TRBJ1-6; d_call: TRBD1; v_call: TRBV27; cdr3_nt: TGTGCCAGCAGTCAATGGCCGCCGGGACAGGGGAATTCACCCCTCCACTTT; cdr3_aa: CASSQWPPGQGNSPLHF
clone_size: many; j_call: TRBJ2-5; d_call: .; v_call: TRBV12-3/TRBV12-4; cdr3_nt: TGTGCCAGCAGTTTCTTAGGGACCCAAGAGACCCAGTACTTC; cdr3_aa: CASSFLGTQETQYF
clone_size: many; j_call: TRBJ1-2; d_call: .; v_call: TRBV5-5; cdr3_nt: TGTGCCAGCAGCTTGGGTCCCCACGTACTCTATGGCTACACCTTC; cdr3_aa: CASSLGPHVLYGYTF
clone_size: few; j_call: TRBJ1-1; d_call: .; v_call: TRBV28; cdr3_nt: TGTGCCAGCACCCTGATGGGGAACACTGAAGCTTTCTTT; cdr3_aa: CASTLMGNTEAFF
clone_size: many; j_call: TRBJ2-5; d_call: .; v_call: TRBV7-6; cdr3_nt: TGTGCCAGCAGCTTAGGGTCCAACCAAGAGACCCAGTACTTC; cdr3_aa: CASSLGSNQETQYF
clone_size: many; j_call: TRBJ2-7; d_call: TRBD1; v_call: TRBV27; cdr3_nt: TGTGCCAGCAGTATAATGACCGGGACAGGGGGGTTTTACGAGCAGTACTTC; cdr3_aa: CASSIMTGTGGFYEQYF
clone_size: .; j_call: TRBJ2-1; d_call: .; v_call: TRBV20-1; cdr3_nt: TGCAGTGCTAAAGTACTCGGCCGATACAATGAGCAGTTCTTC; cdr3_aa: CSAKVLGRYNEQFF
clone_size: many; j_call: TRBJ1-1; d_call: .; v_call: TRBV12-3/TRBV12-4; cdr3_nt: TGTGCCAGCAGCGACAGGCACATGAACACTGAAGCTTTCTTT; cdr3_aa: CASSDRHMNTEAFF
clone_size: many; j_call: TRBJ1-4; d_call: .; v_call: TRBV20-1; cdr3_nt: TGCAGTGCTAGAGAATTCTTCGGGGGGCGGGAAAAACTGTTTTTT; cdr3_aa: CSAREFFGGREKLFF
clone_size: many; j_call: TRBJ2-7; d_call: TRBD2; v_call: TRBV27; cdr3_nt: TGTGCCAGCAGTTCCGGGACTAGACCTTCCGAGCAGTACTTC; cdr3_aa: CASSSGTRPSEQYF
clone_size: .; j_call: TRBJ2-5; d_call: TRBD2; v_call: TRBV20-1; cdr3_nt: TGCAGTGCTAGAGGGTTAGCGGGGGTACAAGAGACCCAGTACTTC; cdr3_aa: CSARGLAGVQETQYF
clone_size: many; j_call: TRBJ2-3; d_call: TRBD2; v_call: TRBV11-1; cdr3_nt: TGTGCCAGCAGCCCCCAACTGCCTAGCGGGAGACTGACAGATACGCAGTATTTT; cdr3_aa: CASSPQLPSGRLTDTQYF
clone_size: .; j_call: TRBJ1-2; d_call: .; v_call: TRBV28; cdr3_nt: TGTGCCAGCAGTGCAGACAGGCACCATGGCTACACCTTC; cdr3_aa: CASSADRHHGYTF
clone_size: .; j_call: TRBJ1-3; d_call: .; v_call: TRBV20-1; cdr3_nt: TGCAGTGCTAGGCGCCTCCCGGGACCCCAGAACACCATATATTTT; cdr3_aa: CSARRLPGPQNTIYF
clone_size: once; j_call: TRBJ1-1; d_call: .; v_call: TRBV27; cdr3_nt: TGTGCCAGCAGTTGGAGGGGTTACAACACTGAAGCTTTCTTT; cdr3_aa: CASSWRGYNTEAFF
clone_size: many; j_call: TRBJ2-7; d_call: TRBD1; v_call: TRBV11-2; cdr3_nt: TGTGCCAGCAGCCCCGGAATTACTACTCGGGACAGCTCCTACGAGCAGTACTTC; cdr3_aa: CASSPGITTRDSSYEQYF
clone_size: many; j_call: TRBJ2-3; d_call: .; v_call: TRBV5-1; cdr3_nt: TGCGCCAGCAGCTTGACGGGGTCTAGCGGCACAGATACGCAGTATTTT; cdr3_aa: CASSLTGSSGTDTQYF
clone_size: .; j_call: TRBJ2-7; d_call: .; v_call: TRBV15; cdr3_nt: TGTGCCACCAGCAGAGATGTACCTACCTACGAGCAGTACTTC; cdr3_aa: CATSRDVPTYEQYF
clone_size: many; j_call: TRBJ2-3; d_call: .; v_call: TRBV20-1; cdr3_nt: TGCAGTGCTAGATCCCTAGTGGGCACAGATACGCAGTATTTT; cdr3_aa: CSARSLVGTDTQYF
clone_size: many; j_call: TRBJ2-6; d_call: .; v_call: TRBV12-3/TRBV12-4; cdr3_nt: TGTGCCAGCAGTTTAGGCCAGGGCAATGGGGCCAACGTCCTGACTTTC; cdr3_aa: CASSLGQGNGANVLTF
clone_size: many; j_call: TRBJ2-7; d_call: TRBD2; v_call: TRBV10-3; cdr3_nt: TGTGCCATCAGGACTAGCCCCGATCCCTACGAGCAGTACTTC; cdr3_aa: CAIRTSPDPYEQYF
clone_size: many; j_call: TRBJ2-1; d_call: .; v_call: TRBV11-2; cdr3_nt: TGTGCCAGCAGCTTATCTATGGCTCGGACCAATGAGCAGTTCTTC; cdr3_aa: CASSLSMARTNEQFF
clone_size: few; j_call: TRBJ2-7; d_call: TRBD2; v_call: TRBV29-1; cdr3_nt: TGCAGCGTTGGGCGGGAGAGGCGCTACGAGCAGTACTTC; cdr3_aa: CSVGRERRYEQYF
clone_size: .; j_call: TRBJ2-2; d_call: .; v_call: TRBV5-4; cdr3_nt: TGTGCCAGCAGCCCTTCCTATAACGACAGGGGGGAGCTGTTTTTT; cdr3_aa: CASSPSYNDRGELFF
clone_size: few; j_call: TRBJ1-2; d_call: .; v_call: TRBV6-6; cdr3_nt: TGTGCCAGCAGGGACGACCTTCCCTATGGCTACACCTTC; cdr3_aa: CASRDDLPYGYTF
clone_size: many; j_call: TRBJ2-3; d_call: TRBD2; v_call: TRBV6-1; cdr3_nt: TGTGCCAGCAGTCGTTCGACTAGCGGGGACCCAGATACGCAGTATTTT; cdr3_aa: CASSRSTSGDPDTQYF
clone_size: few; j_call: TRBJ1-1; d_call: TRBD1; v_call: TRBV20-1; cdr3_nt: TGCAGTGCTAGAGGGGGACAGGGGGGAATGGAGGCTTTCTTT; cdr3_aa: CSARGGQGGMEAFF
clone_size: .; j_call: TRBJ1-5; d_call: .; v_call: TRBV20-1; cdr3_nt: TGCAGTGCGCTAGACCGACCCGAGAGGAATCAGCCCCAGCATTTT; cdr3_aa: CSALDRPERNQPQHF
clone_size: many; j_call: TRBJ2-7; d_call: .; v_call: TRBV27; cdr3_nt: TGTGCCAGCAGTCGGACAGTCCGTGCCTACGAGCAGTACTTC; cdr3_aa: CASSRTVRAYEQYF